This T cell receptor beta chain was recorded in a study of OX40 agonist ivuxolimab in advanced cancers. For the study at large: Clinicians treated patients with ivuxolimab, an agonistic anti-OX40 (CD134) antibody. Across the patients, intravenous ivuxolimab was delivered every 2 weeks at 0.01 to 10 mg/kg.

Germline loops: CDR1 SGDLS, CDR2 YYNGEE. The CDR3 sequence is 15 residues long. J lost 5 bases, V lost 2 bases, and 4 bases had no gene match. Data came from immunoSEQ multiplex PCR; TCRdb stores just in-frame clones and leaves some out. The sample shows fewer than 70,000 clones, roughly 83% of them seen only once. Study-wide points: Clonal expansion from baseline to week 6 occurred in both CD4+ and CD8+ T cells. Average numbers of expanded clones were greater in CD8+ T cells than in CD4+.

As concerns this clone: Antigen: not known.

The sequenced sample was CD4+ or CD8+ T cells sorted from blood, obtained in a trial of the OX40 agonist ivuxolimab. J is TRBJ1-2 and V is TRBV9; 12 bases map to TRBD1. The receptor was isolated from an adult with an advanced solid tumor such as melanoma, head and neck, liver or kidney cancer. CDR3 sequence reads: CASSVGQGAGYGYTF. The CDR3 DNA is TGTGCCAGCAGCGTGGGACAGGGGGCAGGGTATGGCTACACCTTC. The full variable domain, with the rest looked up from reference TRBV9 and TRBJ1-2, is DSGVTQTPKHLITATGQRVTLRCSPRSGDLSVYWYQQSLDQGLQFLIQYYNGEERAKGNILERFSAQQFPDLHSELNLSSLELGDSALYFCASSVGQGAGYGYTFGSGTRLTVV.